Here is one T cell receptor beta chain with its context. The data originate from a study of CD8+ T cells in alopecia areata. On the study more broadly: The study gave treated patients oral tofacitinib at 5 to 10 mg twice daily.

The treatment is: oral pan-JAK inhibitor, 5-10 mg twice daily. RNA extraction and reverse transcription yielded cDNA as sequencing template. The table came from immunoSEQ multiplex PCR; TCRdb's copy has only in-frame clones and leaves some out. The table lists some 95,000 clones, about 44% of them singletons. This clonotype originated in a human donor with alopecia areata. The specimen was CD8+ T cells sorted from blood, collected at week 24, from a patient treated with tofacitinib.

The CDR3 DNA is TGCAGCGTAGTCGGGACTAGCGATTCCCGCGCCTACAATGAGCAGTTCTTC. Translating gives CSVVGTSDSRAYNEQFF. This sequence joins TRBV29-1 and TRBJ2-1; 10 bases are a match to TRBD2. Unmatched junction bases numbered 13, after V lost 6 bases and J lost 2 bases. The CDR3 contains 17 residues. CDR1 is SQVTM, CDR2 ANQGSEA, per germline.